The next 10 T cell receptor beta chains were all read from a single sample in a study of T cell responses to AZD1222 COVID-19 vaccine. Libraries were prepared by immunoSEQ multiplex PCR; TCRdb keeps only in-frame clonotypes and omits some of them. Here the sample spans about 130,000 clones, roughly 92% being singletons. The sample consisted of peripheral blood, taken 28 days after the second AZD1222 dose. These receptors all stem from an adult who received the AZD1222 COVID-19 vaccine.

This chain joins TRBV7-9 and TRBJ1-1, with a tentative D call TRBD1 (5 bases). The germline gives CDR1 SEHNR, CDR2 FQNEAQ (reference sequence). The CDR3 covers 16 residues. V lost 1 base and J 6 bases, leaving 18 bases between the germline ends. The CDR3 reads CASSLETITGDPEAFF. DNA for the CDR3: TGTGCCAGCAGCTTAGAAACAATAACCGGGGACCCTGAAGCTTTCTTT.

Details on this clone: Different DNA sequences within this sample yield the same CDR3. The chain has TRBV7-2 and TRBJ2-3; possibly TRBD2 for D (5 bases). CDR3 length: 13 residues. Trimming shortened V by 3 bases and J by 3 bases, and 7 bases separated the two germline ends. CDR1 and CDR2 from the germline V gene are SGHTA and FQGNSA. This chain's CDR3 is CASSLPGTDTQYF. The CDR3 bases are TGTGCCAGCAGCTTGCCGGGGACAGATACGCAGTATTTT.

This clone was recorded once. J is TRBJ1-2 and V is TRBV7-3, with D unresolved. The CDR3 runs to 15 residues. V lost 5 bases and J lost 5, with 18 bases in between. Germline assignment: CDR1 SGHTA and CDR2 FQGTGA. The CDR3 spells CASSPTDGPRYGYTF. The CDR3 DNA reads TGTGCCAGCAGCCCTACGGACGGACCTCGTTATGGCTACACCTTC. The full variable domain, its missing parts supplied by reference TRBV7-3 and TRBJ1-2, is GAGVSQTPSNKVTEKGKYVELRCDPISGHTALYWYRQSLGQGPEFLIYFQGTGAADDSGLPNDRFFAVRPEGSVSTLKIQRTERGDSAVYLCASSPTDGPRYGYTFGSGTRLTVV.

The chain couples TRBV7-3 to TRBJ2-2; D is perhaps TRBD1 or TRBD2 (5 bases each). The germline CDR1 and CDR2 sequences are SGHTA and FQGTGA. The V gene lost 5 bases and the J gene lost 5 bases, with 12 bases spanning the gap. The CDR3 is 14 amino acids. The CDR3 DNA reads as TGTGCCAGCAGCAAAGGCTGGGGGACCGGGGAGCTGTTTTTT. It specifies CASSKGWGTGELFF.

The gene calls are TRBV11-3 and TRBJ2-7, with D hard to call. Germline lookup yields CDR1 SGHNT and CDR2 YENEEA. The CDR3 consists of 12 residues. Trimming cost V 3 bases and J 3 bases, with 6 bases left between them. CDR3 nucleotides: TGTGCCAGCAGCTTCGGAGACTACGAGCAGTACTTC. Its translation is CASSFGDYEQYF.

This sequence joins TRBV6-5 and TRBJ2-5; 9 bases match TRBD2. This CDR3 comprises 16 residues. After removal of 4 bases from V and 5 bases from J, the junction contained 11 bases not matched to a gene. The germline gives CDR1 MNHEY, CDR2 SVGAGI. CDR3 sequence reads: CASSSWTSAGRETQYF. The CDR3 DNA reads as TGTGCCAGCAGTTCATGGACTAGCGCGGGGAGGGAGACCCAGTACTTC.

The chain carries TRBV9 and TRBJ2-3; 9 bases are a match to TRBD1. This CDR3 spans 16 amino acids. V lost 0 bases and J lost 5; bases outside the gene matches: 7. Germline V CDR1 and CDR2: SGDLS, YYNGEE. CDR3 protein: CASSVVGQGWLDTQYF. DNA of the CDR3: TGTGCCAGCAGCGTAGTGGGACAGGGTTGGTTAGATACGCAGTATTTT.

The chain has TRBV7-9 and TRBJ1-1; D gene ambiguous. The CDR3 consists of 11 residues. Germline CDR1 and CDR2: SEHNR and FQNEAQ (reference sequence). The ends were cut back, 3 bases at V and 5 bases at J, with 4 bases in the middle. The CDR3 protein is CASSLITEAFF. The DNA for the CDR3 is TGTGCCAGCAGCTTGATAACTGAAGCTTTCTTT.

The chain uses TRBV11-3 and TRBJ1-1, with unresolved D. The CDR3 consists of 15 residues. Germline-derived CDR1 and CDR2 are SGHNT and YENEEA. V was cut by 1 base and J by 4 bases, with 13 bases left in between. CDR3 sequence: CASSLVGILTTEAFF. The CDR3 DNA sequence: TGTGCCAGCAGCTTAGTGGGGATCCTTACCACTGAAGCTTTCTTT.

The chain recombines TRBV9 with TRBJ2-3, with 14 bases aligning to TRBD2. The CDR3 spans 17 residues. Germline loops: CDR1 SGDLS, CDR2 YYNGEE. V was pared by 4 bases and J by 5 bases, with 9 bases of the junction left unmatched. The CDR3 region has the DNA TGTGCCAGCAGCCCCATCGGGACTAGCGGGAGAATAGATACGCAGTATTTT. Its translation is CASSPIGTSGRIDTQYF.